This T cell receptor (beta chain) appears in the sequencing data of a study of regulatory T cells in long-lasting Graves disease (dated by TCRdb to about 2021). Study-wide context: Newly diagnosed Graves' disease patients had taken antithyroid drugs for less than 3 months. The study was conducted in China and was registered as a clinical trial. A total of about 35 samples underwent TCR sequencing, from roughly 13 patients with persistent Graves' disease and some 20 patients with newly diagnosed Graves' disease. This study used TCR sequencing and RNA sequencing of peripheral blood to compare persistent Graves' disease patients against newly diagnosed Graves' disease patients.

What the work shows at the level of the full study, not this receptor alone: Persistent patients shared more public clonotypes among themselves (under 3,000) than newly diagnosed patients did (about 970). The authors acknowledged the small sample size as a limitation that may reduce accuracy. Only peripheral blood was studied, because thyroid tissue, the primary lesion, was inaccessible. Only the TCR beta chain was sequenced and analyzed. TRBV28, TRBJ1-2 and TRBJ2-5 were preferentially used in persistent disease, while TRBV20-1 and TRBJ2-1 were favored in newly diagnosed disease. Lower TCR Shannon entropy and fewer highly expanded clones were observed in persistent Graves' disease patients than in newly diagnosed patients, which suggested clonal expansion.

The library came from multiplex PCR. TCRdb lists the instrument as Illumina HiSeq 4000. iRepertoire HTBI primers and Arm-PCR amplification of CDR3 regions were used to construct TCR beta libraries. PCR products were gel purified before sequencing. The original methods were these. Across samples, 62 TRBV and 15 or so TRBJ segments were identified and used for gene usage analysis of CDR3 amino acid clonotypes. COPE and FqMerger were used to merge filtered high-quality paired reads into contigs. Contigs were aligned with BLAST to IMGT TRBV, TRBD and TRBJ reference genes, and CDR3 was defined per IMGT. Highly expanded clones were defined as clonotypes with a frequency above 0.1%. Shannon entropy was used to measure repertoire diversity, and the Gini coefficient was used to measure V-J evenness. Clonotypes shared by more than one individual were considered public. TCRdb trimmed the raw reads at Q25, called clones with MiXCR and kept productive beta chains. Rows with one shared CDR3 protein collapse into an entry with the most common genes and DNA. TCRdb, not the original authors, processed these V and J calls. The sample table shows 500,000 to 700,000 distinct CDR3 sequences, and less than 20% are seen once. The ten top clones hold roughly 18% of the sample.

The CDR3 measures 15 amino acids from cysteine to phenylalanine. Of all the DNA, just the CDR3 is kept, 45 bases in frame from base 1. V sheds 2 bases and J sheds 4 bases, leaving 11 bases between their ends. CDR1 SNHLY and CDR2 FYNNEI were looked up in the germline V gene. This clonotype was counted many times. Its antigen has not been determined. It has no much larger one-base neighbor in the sample; base qualities were not kept. Explained via the paper, the time point label denotes: newly diagnosed GD, antithyroid drugs for less than 3 months. For both TCR sequencing and RNA sequencing, RNA was extracted from PBMCs using TRIzol. The diagnosis of Graves' disease followed American Thyroid Association guidelines. Patients were recruited from an endocrinology department in Xi'an, China. From each patient, around 9 milliliters of peripheral blood was collected into an EDTA anticoagulant tube. Ficoll Paque Plus density gradient separation was used to isolate PBMCs, and no further T cell sorting was performed. An Agilent 2100 Bioanalyzer and agarose gel were used to assess RNA quality, and a NanoDrop 2000 was used to measure RNA concentration.

This sample was also put to use in a study of T cells in Graves' hyperthyroidism and ophthalmopathy. Per the second study: Graves' hyperthyroidism was defined as stable when no progression to ophthalmopathy occurred over 18 months of follow-up. The hyperthyroidism patients were between 18 and 65 years old and newly diagnosed, with a disease duration of less than 2 months. The study excluded patients with uncontrolled infections, other autoimmune diseases, pregnancy or lactation. Diagnoses were established on the basis of clinical symptoms, serum thyroxine and TRAb, thyroid ultrasound, and orbital computed tomography. The first round of RT-PCR for the TCR CDR3 was performed with the HTBI primer set and the Qiagen OneStep RT-PCR kit. Most expanded thyroid clonotypes (frequency above 0.001) were also detected in blood, a finding suggesting that blood repertoires may reflect thyroid immune responses. A 13 V-J signature model separated ophthalmopathy from stable hyperthyroidism, with roughly 88% sensitivity and 81.08% specificity in cross-validation and 80%/75% in testing. In validation, progression to ophthalmopathy was predicted by the model with 70.59% sensitivity and roughly 72% specificity, a median of roughly 6 months before onset. TCR V-J signatures able to tell the groups apart were searched for in a discovery cohort of 90 to 100 patients, of whom more than 40 had Graves' ophthalmopathy and about 55 had stable Graves' hyperthyroidism. Prospective prediction of ophthalmopathy was tested in an independent validation cohort of about 19 hyperthyroidism patients and 17 patients who later progressed to ophthalmopathy. The 90 to 100 discovery patients were randomly split 7:3 into training and test sets. In addition, the study compared T-cell repertoires in thyroid tissue and in blood from about 6 Graves' hyperthyroidism patients. After sampling, hyperthyroidism patients received methimazole starting at 30 mg daily, and ophthalmopathy patients received high-dose intravenous methylprednisolone. Libraries were constructed in a second round of multiplex PCR, after which size selection and purification were carried out. Libraries were sequenced paired-end with 100 bp reads on an Illumina HiSeq2000. SOAPnuke was used to process the raw data, with reads discarded if the reads contained adapters or uncalled bases, had a mean Phred below 15, or lacked an exact constant-primer or identifier match. COPE v1.2.5 was used to merge the high-quality paired reads, and each unique nucleotide sequence was defined as a clonotype. Clonotypes were aligned to IMGT TRBV, TRBD and TRBJ reference segments using MiTCR v1.1. Only V-J combinations with frequency above 0.0001, covering 99% to 99.2% of repertoires, were analysed. The TCS score was defined as the ratio of F50 (clonal expansion) to E x V (chaos), calculated using BLOSUM62-based TCRdist between CDR3 peptides within each V-J. Welch's t-statistics and random forest reduced 500 to 650 V-J features to fewer than 15, which were used in a naive Bayes classifier (R e1071). Sample size was not statistically predetermined, and blinding of investigators to group allocation was not performed. TCR Vbeta CDR3 sequencing of roughly 140 peripheral blood samples (43 ophthalmopathy, over 70 hyperthyroidism and some 17 progressor patients) is reported in the paper.

The V gene is TRBV2 and the J gene is TRBJ2-2; 6 matching bases give a weak D call of TRBD2. Here the sequenced sample was peripheral blood mononuclear cells (PBMCs), taken at new diagnosis, from a patient treated with antithyroid drugs. The sequence came from a woman under 40 with Graves disease. Donor details come from another sample of the same person, matched by shared clones. CDR3 region: CASSERLVGTGELFF. The sequenced DNA is TGTGCCAGCAGTGAACGACTAGTTGGCACCGGGGAGCTGTTTTTT.